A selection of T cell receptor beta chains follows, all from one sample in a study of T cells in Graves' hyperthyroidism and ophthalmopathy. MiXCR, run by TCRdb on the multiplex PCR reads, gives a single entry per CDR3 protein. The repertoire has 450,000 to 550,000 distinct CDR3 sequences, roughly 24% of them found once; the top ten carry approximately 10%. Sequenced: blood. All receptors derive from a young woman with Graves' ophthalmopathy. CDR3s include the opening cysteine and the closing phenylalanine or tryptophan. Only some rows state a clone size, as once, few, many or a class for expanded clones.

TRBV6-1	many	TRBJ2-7	CASSAWGTAMSYEQYF
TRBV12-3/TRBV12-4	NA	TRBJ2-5	CASSFYQQETQYF
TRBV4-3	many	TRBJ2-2	CASSQDWQGAGTGELFF
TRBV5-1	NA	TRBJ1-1	CASSLFTGNTEAFF
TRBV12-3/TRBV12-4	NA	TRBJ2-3	CASSFGAAASTDTQYF
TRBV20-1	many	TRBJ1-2	CSARARGIPYGYTF
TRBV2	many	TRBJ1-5	CASRPQGLSNQPQHF
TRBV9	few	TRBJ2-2	CASGVTGVTGELFF
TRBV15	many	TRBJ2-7	CATSRDKGMSSYEQYF
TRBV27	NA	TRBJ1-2	CASSYTGTGGVDGYTF
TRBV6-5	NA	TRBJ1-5	CASSYGQGDQPQHF
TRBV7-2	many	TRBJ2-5	CASSLALASGAETQYF
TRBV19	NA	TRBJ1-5	CAISGFHSNQPQHF
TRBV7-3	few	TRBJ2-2	CASSSTGGGSLNTGELFF
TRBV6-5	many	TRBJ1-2	CASSFTEYYGYTF
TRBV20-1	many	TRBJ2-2	CSARDQGSGELFF
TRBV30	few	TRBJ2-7	CAWLPRDREYYEQYF
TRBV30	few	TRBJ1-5	CAWSYAGYGQPQHF
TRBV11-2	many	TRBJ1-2	CASSVGAGFQRGYGYTF
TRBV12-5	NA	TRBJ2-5	CASGDTGGMETQYF
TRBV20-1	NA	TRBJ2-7	CSARPGYTYEQYF
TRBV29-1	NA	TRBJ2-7	CSVEVGRASSYEQYF
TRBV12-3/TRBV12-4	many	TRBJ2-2	CASSLGVGELFF
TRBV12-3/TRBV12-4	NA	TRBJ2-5	CASSPKLAGQETKYF
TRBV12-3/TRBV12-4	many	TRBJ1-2	CASSPQQGAYGYTF
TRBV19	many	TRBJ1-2	CASSAARTGGEWMVYTF
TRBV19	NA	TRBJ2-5	CASSSRRSSQETQYF
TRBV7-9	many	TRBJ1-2	CASIPFDSDYGYTF
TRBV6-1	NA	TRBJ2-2	CASSDSGGTGELFF
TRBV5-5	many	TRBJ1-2	CASSLDHYGYTF
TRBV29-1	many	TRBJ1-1	CSVEAGSTEAFF
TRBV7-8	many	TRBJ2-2	CASSSSLRTANTGELFF
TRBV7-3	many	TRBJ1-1	CASSPTAGTPEAFF
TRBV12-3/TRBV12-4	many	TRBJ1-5	CASSWVDQPQHF
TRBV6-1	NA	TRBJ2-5	CASSEPGGQGGQTQYF
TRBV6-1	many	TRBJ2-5	CASSSSGTQYF
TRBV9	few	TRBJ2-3	CASDCGGAADTQYF
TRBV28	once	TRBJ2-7	CASSLGRGFSSYEQYF
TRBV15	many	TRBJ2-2	CATGRGRTDTGELFF
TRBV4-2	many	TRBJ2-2	CASSHDTGNTGELFF
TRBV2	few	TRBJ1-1	CASSLYRTNTEAFF
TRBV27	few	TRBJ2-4	CASKGGLAGSAKNIQYF
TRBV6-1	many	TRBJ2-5	CASSALARETQYF
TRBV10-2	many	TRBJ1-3	CASSRTAGNTIYF
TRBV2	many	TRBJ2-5	CASRTGAETQYF
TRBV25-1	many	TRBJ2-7	CASSPGQGRGQYF
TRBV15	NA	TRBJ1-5	CATSRDLTGSNQPQHF
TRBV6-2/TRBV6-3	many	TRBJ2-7	CASSYPRTVSYEQYF
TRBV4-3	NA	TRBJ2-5	CASSRLLQETQYF
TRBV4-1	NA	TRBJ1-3	CASSHPPASGNTIYF
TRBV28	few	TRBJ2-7	CASSSVWGGSYEQYF
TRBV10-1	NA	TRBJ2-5	CASSDSLGETQYF
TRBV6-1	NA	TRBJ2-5	CASTRQPQETQYF
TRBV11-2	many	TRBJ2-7	CATHLDRIRGPYEQYF